A single sample gave rise to the 8 T cell receptor beta chains below, sequenced in a study of shared T cell receptors in the human thymus. Only in-frame clones appear in the TCRdb table, and some are missing; sequencing was by immunoSEQ multiplex PCR. The sample comprises hundreds of thousands of clones, roughly 74% of which are singletons, and about 0.014% rests with the top ten. The sample also formed part of further work on human thymus T cells.

The sequencing input was thymocytes. Source of these receptors: a boy in the first two years of life with a congenital heart defect.

The chain links TRBV27 to TRBJ2-3; 13 bases agree with TRBD2. CDR3 length equals 16 residues. The germline V gene has CDR1 MNHEY and CDR2 SMNVEV (reference sequence). Germline trimming cut 4 bases from V and 0 bases from J; bases unmatched to any gene: 1. CDR3 in DNA: TGTGCCAGCAGTTCGACTAGCGGGAGGAGCACAGATACGCAGTATTTT. Translating it yields CASSSTSGRSTDTQYF.

The table lists this clone with a few counts. This chain uses TRBV6-5 with TRBJ2-7; D gene uncertain. The germline CDR1 and CDR2 sequences are MNHEY and SVGAGI. V was pared by 5 bases and J by 6 bases, with 8 bases between. This CDR3 is built from 11 residues. The CDR3 loop is CASSKQCEQYF. The CDR3 DNA sequence: TGTGCCAGCAGTAAACAGTGCGAGCAGTACTTC.

The gene calls are TRBV28 and TRBJ2-7; 9 bases agree with TRBD1. The trim removed 5 bases at V and 4 bases at J, leaving 3 bases unmatched. The V gene's germline CDR1 is MDHEN and CDR2 SYDVKM. The CDR3 sequence is 13 residues long. The CDR3 coding sequence is TGTGCCAGCAGTCACAGGGGGCAGTACGAGCAGTACTTC. It codes for CASSHRGQYEQYF.

The V gene is TRBV6-5, the J gene TRBJ2-2, with unresolved D. The CDR3 is made up of 14 amino acids. Germline V gene data show CDR1 as MNHEY and CDR2 as SVGAGI. Trimming shortened V by 5 bases and J by 6 bases, and 13 bases separated the two germline ends. This CDR3 is CASSPREASGELFF. DNA of the CDR3: TGTGCCAGCAGTCCCCGCGAGGCGTCCGGGGAGCTGTTTTTT.

This chain connects TRBV7-2 to TRBJ1-4; D perhaps matches TRBD1 (6 bases). Trimming pared 5 bases from V and 3 bases from J, leaving 19 bases between. This CDR3 contains 17 residues. Germline loops: CDR1 SGHTA, CDR2 FQGNSA. CDR3 DNA: TGTGCCAGCAGCACCGCAGGGGCCCATAATCCTAATGAAAAACTGTTTTTT. This gives the protein CASSTAGAHNPNEKLFF. Filled out from reference TRBV7-2 and TRBJ1-4, the complete variable domain reads GAGVSQSPSNKVTEKGKDVELRCDPISGHTALYWYRQSLGQGLEFLIYFQGNSAPDKSGLPSDRFSAERTGGSVSTLTIQRTQQEDSAVYLCASSTAGAHNPNEKLFFGSGTQLSVL.

This clone was seen only once. This sequence joins TRBV6-5 and TRBJ2-1, with 14 bases identical to TRBD2. The CDR3 runs to 16 residues. Germline lookup yields CDR1 MNHEY and CDR2 SVGAGI. Unmatched junction bases numbered 5, after V lost 2 bases and J lost 8 bases. The CDR3: CASSYRGLAGVHEQFF. The CDR3 DNA follows: TGTGCCAGCAGTTACCGGGGACTAGCGGGAGTCCATGAGCAGTTCTTC.

V and J are TRBV2 and TRBJ2-6; 7 positions agree with TRBD1. Germline CDR1 and CDR2: SNHLY and FYNNEI. This CDR3 has 15 residues. Trimming at V came to 2 bases and at J to 2 bases, leaving 0 bases not matched to a gene. CDR3 bases: TGTGCCAGCAGTGAACAGGGGGCTGGGGCCAACGTCCTGACTTTC. This sequence encodes CASSEQGAGANVLTF.

The J gene is TRBJ2-7, the V gene TRBV19, with 7 positions matching TRBD1. V shed 5 bases, J shed 2 bases, and the junction held 6 bases outside the gene matches. CDR1 is LNHDA, CDR2 SQIVND, per germline (reference sequence). CDR3 length: 14 residues. The CDR3 DNA sequence: TGTGCCAGTAGTCTCCGGACAGGACCCTACGAGCAGTACTTC. Protein sequence: CASSLRTGPYEQYF.